One sample yielded the 22 T cell receptor beta chains listed below, sequenced in a study of T-cell reconstitution after alpha-beta-depleted transplantation in children. Unique molecular identifiers featured in how the TCRbeta library was prepared. TCRdb reanalysed the PCR reads using MiXCR and keeps one entry per CDR3 protein. The profile shows a few hundred thousand distinct CDR3 sequences, 20% to 30% of them singletons. Sequenced here: PBMCs, sampled before TCRalphabeta/CD19-depleted stem cell transplant. Source of these receptors: a boy in the first two years of life with Wiskott-Aldrich syndrome, due to receive a stem cell transplant.

There are a few counts of this clonotype. V and J are TRBV5-5 and TRBJ2-1; possible D gene TRBD1, 5 bases. This CDR3 is 13 amino acids long. V was pared by 0 bases and J by 5 bases, with 6 bases between. The germline CDR1 and CDR2 sequences are SGHKS and YYEKEE (reference sequence). The DNA of the CDR3 is TGTGCCAGCAGCTTGGTCAGGGACAATGAGCAGTTCTTC. Residues: CASSLVRDNEQFF.

This clonotype turned up a few times. This chain connects TRBV5-6 to TRBJ2-1, with 9 positions matching TRBD2. Unmatched junction bases numbered 5, after V lost 1 base and J lost 6 bases. Germline V gene sequence: CDR1 SGHDT, CDR2 YYEEEE. The CDR3 consists of 15 residues. For the CDR3, the DNA is TGTGCCAGCAGCTTGTTACGGCGGGGGGGCAATGAGCAGTTCTTC. This gives the protein CASSLLRRGGNEQFF.

The table lists this clonotype with a few counts. V gene TRBV7-8 combines with J gene TRBJ1-3; D is unclear. Germline values: CDR1 SGHVS, CDR2 FQNEAQ. There are 16 residues in the CDR3. V dropped 1 base and J dropped 0 bases, with 10 bases sitting between them. This CDR3 is CASSLVSSVSGNTIYF. The CDR3 DNA is TGTGCCAGCAGCTTAGTATCCAGCGTCTCTGGAAACACCATATATTTT.

The J gene is TRBJ2-7, the V gene TRBV5-1, with 14 nucleotides matching TRBD2. The V segment lost 3 bases and the J segment 1 base; nucleotides outside the gene matches: 6. The CDR3 contains 17 residues. From germline, CDR1 is SGHRS and CDR2 YFSETQ. This CDR3 is CASSSGLAGGRSYEQYF. The CDR3 nucleotides read TGCGCCAGCAGCTCAGGACTAGCGGGAGGTAGATCCTACGAGCAGTACTTC.

This clonotype showed up just a few times. This sequence joins TRBV27 and TRBJ1-4; 7 positions agree with TRBD1. J was trimmed by 0 bases and V by 6 bases; bases with no gene match: 7. This CDR3 has 16 amino acids. Germline V CDR1 and CDR2: MNHEY, SMNVEV (reference sequence). Written as DNA, the CDR3 is TGTGCCAGCAGGAAGCACAGGGGTACAACTAATGAAAAACTGTTTTTT. As protein: CASRKHRGTTNEKLFF.

In this sample, this clonotype turned up a few times. CDR3 sequence: CSASSGLGTDTQYF. The CDR3 bases are TGCAGTGCTAGTAGCGGACTGGGCACAGATACGCAGTATTTT. V and J are TRBV20-1 and TRBJ2-3, with a possible D match to TRBD2 (6 bases). V lost 3 bases, J lost 1 base, and 11 bases lay in between. The germline CDR1 and CDR2 sequences are DFQATT and SNEGSKA (reference sequence). This CDR3 has 14 residues.

V usage is TRBV29-1 and J usage is TRBJ2-1; tentative D call: TRBD1 (6 bases). Trimming shortened V by 4 bases and J by 1 base, and 11 bases separated the two germline ends. Germline V gene sequence: CDR1 SQVTM, CDR2 ANQGSEA. The CDR3 length is 14 residues. The DNA of the CDR3 is TGCAGCGTTGGGAACAGGGAATCCTACAATGAGCAGTTCTTC. Amino acids: CSVGNRESYNEQFF.

The V call is TRBV5-1, the J call TRBJ2-7; TRBD1 matches 9 bases. This CDR3 has 14 residues. Trimming took 5 bases from V and 5 from J; bases not matched to a gene: 8. Per germline, CDR1 SGHRS and CDR2 YFSETQ. CDR3 in amino acids: CASRLDRGGDEQYF. The CDR3 DNA reads as TGCGCCAGCAGACTGGACAGGGGTGGTGACGAGCAGTACTTC.

This chain links TRBV28 with TRBJ2-1; 8 bases fit TRBD2. The junction had 16 bases not matched to a gene; V was cut back by 5 bases and J by 10 bases. CDR1 and CDR2 from the germline V gene are MDHEN and SYDVKM. The length of the CDR3 is 16 residues. CDR3 bases: TGTGCCAGCAGTCCGGAGAGCGGGACTAGACCCCGGGAGCAGTTCTTC. Residues: CASSPESGTRPREQFF.

The chain combines TRBV20-1 with TRBJ1-2, with TRBD1 identical over 7 bases. This CDR3 region has 14 residues. The J segment lost 4 bases and the V segment lost 6 bases, leaving 11 bases of the junction unmatched. Germline V gene data show CDR1 as DFQATT and CDR2 as SNEGSKA (reference sequence). The CDR3 reads CSATRGQTFYGYTF. The DNA for the CDR3 is TGCAGTGCCACTCGGGGACAGACTTTCTATGGCTACACCTTC.

This clonotype has just a few counts. The genes are TRBV12-3 or TRBV12-4 and TRBJ1-1, with D uncertain. The CDR3 totals 16 residues. The germline V and J ends were trimmed by 8 bases and 6 bases, with 25 bases remaining between them. The DNA of the CDR3 is TGTGCCAGCGCCGCCCAGGTTGTTTTTGGGTGGGCTGAAGCTTTCTTT. This gives the protein CASAAQVVFGWAEAFF.

J is TRBJ2-7 and V is TRBV28; 8 bases map to TRBD2. The CDR3 is made up of 19 amino acids. The germline gives CDR1 MDHEN, CDR2 SYDVKM. J gave up 3 bases and V 4 bases, and 20 bases lay outside the gene matches. CDR3 protein: CASSSPRGGSGSSLYEQYF. DNA of the CDR3: TGTGCCAGCAGTTCGCCCAGGGGAGGCAGCGGGAGTTCTCTCTACGAGCAGTACTTC.

A few counts support this clonotype. This chain connects TRBV9 to TRBJ2-1; maybe TRBD1 (5 bases). V dropped 4 bases and J dropped 8 bases, with 16 bases sitting between them. The germline CDR1 and CDR2 sequences are SGDLS and YYNGEE. This CDR3 has 14 residues. The CDR3 DNA sequence: TGTGCCAGCAGCACATCAGGGCGGTCGGATGAGCAGTTCTTC. This encodes CASSTSGRSDEQFF.

This clonotype showed up just a few times. The V gene is TRBV20-1, the J gene TRBJ2-5; D is ambiguous. Germline V gene sequence: CDR1 DFQATT, CDR2 SNEGSKA (reference sequence). The CDR3 runs 14 residues. The V end was cut by 2 bases, the J end by 1 base, with 11 bases between. The CDR3 nucleotides read TGCAGTGCTAGAAAGAGCGTGCTCCAAGAGACCCAGTACTTC. It translates to CSARKSVLQETQYF.

The CDR3 loop is CSVGTGSPGELFF. In DNA, the CDR3 is TGCAGCGTCGGGACAGGCTCACCCGGGGAGCTGTTTTTT. The chain recombines TRBV29-1 with TRBJ2-2; 8 bases align to TRBD1. This CDR3 has 13 amino acids. The V segment lost 6 bases and the J segment 6 bases; nucleotides outside the gene matches: 6. Looked up from germline, CDR1 is SQVTM and CDR2 is ANQGSEA.

The V gene is TRBV7-6, the J gene TRBJ2-4; no clear D gene. The V gene's germline CDR1 is SGHVS and CDR2 FNYEAQ. The CDR3 covers 13 residues. The V end lost 5 bases, the J end lost 1 base, and 6 bases lay between the germline ends. In DNA, the CDR3 is TGTGCCAGCAGCCCTCGGGCCAAAAACATTCAGTACTTC. Its translation: CASSPRAKNIQYF.

Only a few counts were recorded for this clonotype. This chain uses TRBV6-1 with TRBJ1-2; perhaps TRBD1 as D (6 bases). This CDR3 contains 17 residues. V lost 7 bases and J 0 bases, leaving 21 bases between the germline ends. Germline CDR1 and CDR2: MNHNS and SASEGT. The CDR3 sequence is CASMGVGRGGPNYGYTF. The CDR3 DNA follows: TGTGCCAGCATGGGGGTGGGCAGGGGCGGACCTAACTATGGCTACACCTTC.

V usage is TRBV6-5 and J usage is TRBJ2-1; no reliable D call. Deletions cut 2 bases from V and 4 bases from J, with 15 bases between. This CDR3 spans 16 amino acids. CDR1 is MNHEY and CDR2 is SVGAGI in the germline V gene. CDR3 sequence: CASSYLAAAGYNEQFF. DNA for the CDR3: TGTGCCAGCAGTTACCTGGCTGCCGCAGGATACAATGAGCAGTTCTTC.

J is TRBJ2-1 and V is TRBV20-1; D is perhaps TRBD2 (6 bases). The CDR3 length is 14 residues. Trimming removed 0 bases at V and 4 bases at J, with 10 bases between. The germline CDR1 and CDR2 sequences are DFQATT and SNEGSKA (reference sequence). The CDR3 reads CSARESGRYNEQFF. Here the CDR3 DNA reads TGCAGTGCTAGAGAGTCTGGGAGGTACAATGAGCAGTTCTTC.

This clonotype was counted a single time. The V call is TRBV16, the J call TRBJ2-7, with a possible D match to TRBD2 (6 bases). CDR3 length equals 15 residues. V was pared by 0 bases and J by 0 bases, with 9 bases between. Germline values: CDR1 KGHSY, CDR2 FQNENV. The CDR3 is CASSQSAGLSYEQYF. Here the CDR3 DNA reads TGTGCCAGCAGCCAATCGGCGGGACTCTCCTACGAGCAGTACTTC.

This clonotype was recorded a few times. The rearrangement links TRBV27 to TRBJ1-5; D not certain. The CDR3 length is 14 residues. Trimming took off 5 bases at V and 0 bases at J, with 8 bases between the two ends. CDR1 is MNHEY and CDR2 is SMNVEV in the germline V gene (reference sequence). The CDR3 sequence is CASSRHLSNQPQHF. In DNA, the CDR3 is TGTGCCAGCAGTAGGCACCTTAGCAATCAGCCCCAGCATTTT.

The rearrangement uses TRBV5-5 and TRBJ2-2; no firm D call. CDR1 is SGHKS and CDR2 is YYEKEE in the germline V gene (reference sequence). Trimming removed 1 base at V and 6 bases at J, with 13 bases between. The CDR3 extends over 15 amino acids. The CDR3 coding sequence is TGTGCCAGCAGCTTGATGGGGTTTGACGCCGGGGAGCTGTTTTTT. Amino acids: CASSLMGFDAGELFF.